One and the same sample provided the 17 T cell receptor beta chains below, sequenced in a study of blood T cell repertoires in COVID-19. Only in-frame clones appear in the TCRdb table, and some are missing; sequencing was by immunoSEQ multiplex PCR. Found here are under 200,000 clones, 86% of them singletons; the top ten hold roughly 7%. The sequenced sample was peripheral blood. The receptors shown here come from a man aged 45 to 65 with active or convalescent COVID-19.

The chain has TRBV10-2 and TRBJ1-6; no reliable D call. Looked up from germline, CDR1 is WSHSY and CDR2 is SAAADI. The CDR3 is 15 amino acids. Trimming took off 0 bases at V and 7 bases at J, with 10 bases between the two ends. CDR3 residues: CASSESRGKNSPLHF. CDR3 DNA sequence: TGCGCCAGCAGTGAGTCGAGAGGAAAAAATTCACCCCTCCACTTT.

CDR3 sequence reads: CASSAPGTSSAYF. CDR3 in DNA: TGTGCCAGCAGCGCCCCCGGGACTAGTAGTGCGTACTTC. The chain employs TRBV28 and TRBJ2-7, with 8 bases lining up with TRBD2. The CDR3 spans 13 residues. Germline V gene sequence: CDR1 MDHEN, CDR2 SYDVKM. Trimming removed 6 bases from V and 12 bases from J; junction bases left unmatched: 13.

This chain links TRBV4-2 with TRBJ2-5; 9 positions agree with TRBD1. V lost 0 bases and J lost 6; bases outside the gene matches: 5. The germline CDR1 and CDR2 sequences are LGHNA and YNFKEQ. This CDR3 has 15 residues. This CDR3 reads CASSQDLTGGKTQYF. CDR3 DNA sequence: TGTGCCAGCAGCCAAGATCTGACAGGGGGGAAGACCCAGTACTTC.

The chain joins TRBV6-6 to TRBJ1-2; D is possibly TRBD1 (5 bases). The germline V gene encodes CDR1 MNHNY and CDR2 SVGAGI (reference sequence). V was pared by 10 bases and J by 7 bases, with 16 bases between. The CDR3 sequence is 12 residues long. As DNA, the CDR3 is TGTGCCACCAGCCCGGGGGAGTTTGGCTACACCTTC. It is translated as CATSPGEFGYTF.

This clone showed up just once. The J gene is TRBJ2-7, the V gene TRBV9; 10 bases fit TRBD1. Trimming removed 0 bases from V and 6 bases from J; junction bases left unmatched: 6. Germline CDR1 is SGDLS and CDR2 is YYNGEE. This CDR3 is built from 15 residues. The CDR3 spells CASSVGQGAAGEQYF. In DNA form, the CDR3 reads TGTGCCAGCAGCGTAGGACAGGGGGCGGCCGGCGAGCAGTACTTC.

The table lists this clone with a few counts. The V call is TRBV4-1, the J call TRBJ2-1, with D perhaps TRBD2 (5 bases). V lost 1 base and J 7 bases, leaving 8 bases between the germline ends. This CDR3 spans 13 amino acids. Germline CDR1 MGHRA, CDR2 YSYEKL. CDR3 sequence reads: CASSQVGLNEQFF. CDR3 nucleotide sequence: TGCGCCAGCAGCCAAGTTGGACTTAATGAGCAGTTCTTC.

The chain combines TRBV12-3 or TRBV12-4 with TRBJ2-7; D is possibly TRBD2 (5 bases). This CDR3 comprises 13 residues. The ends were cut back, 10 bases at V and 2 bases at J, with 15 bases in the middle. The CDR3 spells CATSGYQAYEQYF. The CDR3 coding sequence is TGTGCCACCAGCGGCTACCAGGCCTACGAGCAGTACTTC.

CDR3 amino acids: CASSRWRNIQYF. CDR3 bases: TGTGCCAGCAGCCGTTGGAGGAACATTCAGTACTTC. This chain links TRBV12-3 or TRBV12-4 with TRBJ2-4, with D possibly TRBD2 on 5 matching bases. V was cut by 6 bases and J by 7 bases, with 10 bases left in between. This CDR3 has 12 residues.

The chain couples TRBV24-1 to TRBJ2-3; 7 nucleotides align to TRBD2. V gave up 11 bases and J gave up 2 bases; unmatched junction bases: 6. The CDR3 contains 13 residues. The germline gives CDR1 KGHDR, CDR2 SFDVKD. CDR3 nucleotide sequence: TGTGCCATTGAGCGGGACTCCACAGATACGCAGTATTTT. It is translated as CAIERDSTDTQYF.

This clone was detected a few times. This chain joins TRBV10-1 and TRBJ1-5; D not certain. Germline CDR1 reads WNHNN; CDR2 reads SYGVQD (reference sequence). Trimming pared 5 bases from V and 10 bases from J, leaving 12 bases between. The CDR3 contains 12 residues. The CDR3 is CASSLPSPPQHF. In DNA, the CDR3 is TGCGCCAGCAGTCTACCCTCTCCACCCCAGCATTTT.

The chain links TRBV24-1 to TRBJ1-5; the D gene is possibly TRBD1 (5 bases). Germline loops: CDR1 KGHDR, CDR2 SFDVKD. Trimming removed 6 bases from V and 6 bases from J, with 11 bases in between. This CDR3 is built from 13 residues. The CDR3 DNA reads TGTGCCACCAGTCCGCCTAGGGGTCAGCCCCAGCATTTT. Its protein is CATSPPRGQPQHF.

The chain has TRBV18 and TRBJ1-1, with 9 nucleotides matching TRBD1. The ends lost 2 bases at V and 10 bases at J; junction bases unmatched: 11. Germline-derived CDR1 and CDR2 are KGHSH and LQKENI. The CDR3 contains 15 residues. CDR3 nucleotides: TGTGCCAGCTCACCAGGCGGTGGACAGGGGATTCGAGCTTTCTTT. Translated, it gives CASSPGGGQGIRAFF.

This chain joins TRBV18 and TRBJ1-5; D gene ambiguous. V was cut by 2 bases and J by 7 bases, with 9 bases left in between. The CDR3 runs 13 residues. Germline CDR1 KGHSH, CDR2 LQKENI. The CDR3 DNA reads TGTGCCAGCTCACCAGAGGAAAGGCAGCCCCAGCATTTT. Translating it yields CASSPEERQPQHF.

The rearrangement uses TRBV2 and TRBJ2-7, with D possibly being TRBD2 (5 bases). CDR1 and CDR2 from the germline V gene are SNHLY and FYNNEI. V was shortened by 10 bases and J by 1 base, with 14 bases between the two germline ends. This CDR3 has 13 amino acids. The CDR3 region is CATTPSGSYEQYF. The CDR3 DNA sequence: TGTGCCACCACTCCCAGCGGATCCTACGAGCAGTACTTC.

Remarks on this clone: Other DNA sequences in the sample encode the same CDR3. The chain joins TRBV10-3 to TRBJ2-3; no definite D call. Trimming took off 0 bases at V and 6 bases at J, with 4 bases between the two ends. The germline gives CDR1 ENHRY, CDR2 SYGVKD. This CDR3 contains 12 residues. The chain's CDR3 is CAISESRDTQYF. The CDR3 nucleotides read TGTGCCATCAGTGAGTCCAGGGATACGCAGTATTTT.

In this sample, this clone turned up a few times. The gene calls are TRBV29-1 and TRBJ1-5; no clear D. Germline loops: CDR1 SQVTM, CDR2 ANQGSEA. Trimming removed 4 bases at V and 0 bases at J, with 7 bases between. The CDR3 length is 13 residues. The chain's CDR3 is CSVAENSNQPQHF. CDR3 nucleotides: TGCAGCGTTGCGGAGAATAGCAATCAGCCCCAGCATTTT.

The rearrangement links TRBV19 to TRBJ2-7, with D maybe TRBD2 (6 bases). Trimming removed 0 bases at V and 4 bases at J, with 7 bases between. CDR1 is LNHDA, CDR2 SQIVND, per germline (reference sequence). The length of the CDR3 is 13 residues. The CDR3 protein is CASSIEGRYEQYF. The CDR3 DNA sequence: TGTGCCAGTAGTATAGAGGGGAGGTACGAGCAGTACTTC.